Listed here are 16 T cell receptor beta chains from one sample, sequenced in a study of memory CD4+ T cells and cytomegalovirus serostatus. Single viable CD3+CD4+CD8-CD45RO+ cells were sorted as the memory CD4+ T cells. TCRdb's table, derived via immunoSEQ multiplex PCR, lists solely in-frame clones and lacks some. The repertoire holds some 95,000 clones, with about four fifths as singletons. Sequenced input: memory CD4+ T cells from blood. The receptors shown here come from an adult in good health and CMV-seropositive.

CDR3 bases: TGTGCCAGCAGCTTGACGAGGCTTGGAAACACCATATATTTT. Its protein is CASSLTRLGNTIYF. This chain uses TRBV7-9 with TRBJ1-3; unclear D gene. Germline V gives CDR1 SEHNR, CDR2 FQNEAQ (reference sequence). The CDR3 extends over 14 amino acids. V was pared by 3 bases and J by 3 bases, with 9 bases between.

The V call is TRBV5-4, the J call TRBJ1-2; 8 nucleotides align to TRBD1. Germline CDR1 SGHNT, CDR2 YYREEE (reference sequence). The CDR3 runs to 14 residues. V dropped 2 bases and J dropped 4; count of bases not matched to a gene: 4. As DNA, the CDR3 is TGTGCCAGCAGCTTTCAGGGGGCACGCTATGGCTACACCTTC. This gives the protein CASSFQGARYGYTF.

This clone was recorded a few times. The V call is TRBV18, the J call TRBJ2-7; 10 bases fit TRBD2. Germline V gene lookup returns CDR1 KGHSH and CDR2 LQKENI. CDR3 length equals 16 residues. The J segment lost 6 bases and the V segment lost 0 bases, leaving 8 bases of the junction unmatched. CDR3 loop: CASSPPGGTSVGEQYF. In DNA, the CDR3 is TGTGCCAGCTCACCACCGGGGGGGACTAGCGTGGGCGAGCAGTACTTC.

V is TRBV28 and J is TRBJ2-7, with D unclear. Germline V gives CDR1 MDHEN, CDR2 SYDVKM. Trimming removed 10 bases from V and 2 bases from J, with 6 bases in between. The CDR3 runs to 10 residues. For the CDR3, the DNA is TGTGCCACCGGAGCCTACGAGCAGTACTTC. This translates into CATGAYEQYF. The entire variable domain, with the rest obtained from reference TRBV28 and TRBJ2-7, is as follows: DVKVTQSSRYLVKRTGEKVFLECVQDMDHENMFWYRQDPGLGLRLIYFSYDVKMKEKGDIPEGYSVSREKKERFSLILESASTNQTSMYLCATGAYEQYFGPGTRLTVT.

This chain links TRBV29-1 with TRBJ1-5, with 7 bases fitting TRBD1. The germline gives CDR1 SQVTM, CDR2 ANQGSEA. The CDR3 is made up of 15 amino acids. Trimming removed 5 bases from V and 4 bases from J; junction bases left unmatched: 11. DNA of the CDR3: TGCAGCGTTATCCTTGGGACAGACACTAATCAGCCCCAGCATTTT. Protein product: CSVILGTDTNQPQHF.

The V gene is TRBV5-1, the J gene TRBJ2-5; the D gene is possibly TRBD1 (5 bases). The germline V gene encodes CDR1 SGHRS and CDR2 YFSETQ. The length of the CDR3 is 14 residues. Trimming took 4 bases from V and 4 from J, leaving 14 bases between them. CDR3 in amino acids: CASSAQGVSETQYF. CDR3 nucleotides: TGCGCCAGCAGCGCTCAAGGGGTTTCAGAGACCCAGTACTTC.

The CDR3 DNA follows: TGTGCCAGCAGCTTAGACGGCTCCTACGAGCAGTACTTC. Translated: CASSLDGSYEQYF. The rearrangement joins TRBV7-6 to TRBJ2-7; D remains ambiguous. The V and J ends lost 1 base and 0 bases respectively, with 4 bases between them. Germline assignment: CDR1 SGHVS and CDR2 FNYEAQ. The CDR3 length is 13 residues. The full variable domain, with the rest looked up from reference TRBV7-6 and TRBJ2-7, is GAGVSQSPRYKVTKRGQDVALRCDPISGHVSLYWYRQALGQGPEFLTYFNYEAQQDKSGLPNDRFSAERPEGSISTLTIQRTEQRDSAMYRCASSLDGSYEQYFGPGTRLTVT.

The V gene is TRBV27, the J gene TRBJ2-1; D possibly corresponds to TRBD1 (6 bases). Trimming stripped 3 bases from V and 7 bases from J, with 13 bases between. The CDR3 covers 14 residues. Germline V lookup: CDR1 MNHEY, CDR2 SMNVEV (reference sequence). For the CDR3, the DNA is TGTGCCAGCAGTTTTTCCCTTACAGGGAATGAGCAGTTCTTC. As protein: CASSFSLTGNEQFF.

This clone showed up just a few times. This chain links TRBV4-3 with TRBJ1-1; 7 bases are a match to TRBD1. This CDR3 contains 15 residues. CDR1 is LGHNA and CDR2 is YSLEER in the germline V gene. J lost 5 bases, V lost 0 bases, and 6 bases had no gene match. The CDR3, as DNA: TGCGCCAGCAGCCAAGACTACAGGGGAGATACTGAAGCTTTCTTT. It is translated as CASSQDYRGDTEAFF.

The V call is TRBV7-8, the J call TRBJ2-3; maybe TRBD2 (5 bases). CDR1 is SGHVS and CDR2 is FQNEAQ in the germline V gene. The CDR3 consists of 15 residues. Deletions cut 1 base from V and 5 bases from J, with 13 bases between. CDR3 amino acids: CASSLEVGVGDTQYF. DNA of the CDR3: TGTGCCAGCAGCTTAGAGGTGGGAGTGGGAGATACGCAGTATTTT. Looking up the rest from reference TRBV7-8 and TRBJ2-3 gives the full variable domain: GAGVSQSPRYKVAKRGQDVALRCDPISGHVSLFWYQQALGQGPEFLTYFQNEAQLDKSGLPSDRFFAERPEGSVSTLKIQRTQQEDSAVYLCASSLEVGVGDTQYFGPGTRLTVL.

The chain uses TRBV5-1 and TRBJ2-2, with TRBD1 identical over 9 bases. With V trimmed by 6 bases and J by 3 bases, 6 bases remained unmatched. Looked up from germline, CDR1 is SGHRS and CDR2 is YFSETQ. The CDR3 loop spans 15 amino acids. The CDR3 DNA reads TGCGCCAGCACGGTTACAGGGGGCTACACCGGGGAGCTGTTTTTT. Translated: CASTVTGGYTGELFF.

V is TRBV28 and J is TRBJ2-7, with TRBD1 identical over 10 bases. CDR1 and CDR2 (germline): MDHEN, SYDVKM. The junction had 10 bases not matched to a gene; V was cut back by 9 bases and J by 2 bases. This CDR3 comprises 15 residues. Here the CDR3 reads CASENAGTGAYEQYF. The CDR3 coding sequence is TGTGCCAGTGAAAATGCCGGGACAGGGGCCTACGAGCAGTACTTC.

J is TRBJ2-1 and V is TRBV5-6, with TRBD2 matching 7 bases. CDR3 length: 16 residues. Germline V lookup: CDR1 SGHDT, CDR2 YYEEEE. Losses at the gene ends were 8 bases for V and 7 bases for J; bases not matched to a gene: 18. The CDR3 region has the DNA TGTGCCAGTTCGAATTCTGGCGGGAGATTCGGTAATGAGCAGTTCTTC. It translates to CASSNSGGRFGNEQFF.

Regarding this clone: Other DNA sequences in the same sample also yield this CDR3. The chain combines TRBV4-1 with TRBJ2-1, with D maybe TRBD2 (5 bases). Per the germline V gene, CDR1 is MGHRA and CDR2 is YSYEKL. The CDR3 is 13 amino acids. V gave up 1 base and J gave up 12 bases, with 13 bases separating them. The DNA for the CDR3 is TGCGCCAGCAGCCAAGGAGGGAGACTGGGGCAGTTCTTC. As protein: CASSQGGRLGQFF.

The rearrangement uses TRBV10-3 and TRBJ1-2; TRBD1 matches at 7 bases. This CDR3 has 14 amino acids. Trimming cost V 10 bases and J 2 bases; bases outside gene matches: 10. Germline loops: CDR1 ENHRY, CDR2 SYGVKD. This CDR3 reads CATRLGQVNYGYTF. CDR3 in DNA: TGTGCCACCCGCCTTGGACAGGTAAACTATGGCTACACCTTC.

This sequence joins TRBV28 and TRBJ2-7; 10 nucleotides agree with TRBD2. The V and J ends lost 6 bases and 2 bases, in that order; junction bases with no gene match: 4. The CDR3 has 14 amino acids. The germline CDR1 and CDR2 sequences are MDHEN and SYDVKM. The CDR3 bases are TGTGCCAGCAGGGGAAGCGGGAGGGCCTACGAGCAGTACTTC. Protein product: CASRGSGRAYEQYF.